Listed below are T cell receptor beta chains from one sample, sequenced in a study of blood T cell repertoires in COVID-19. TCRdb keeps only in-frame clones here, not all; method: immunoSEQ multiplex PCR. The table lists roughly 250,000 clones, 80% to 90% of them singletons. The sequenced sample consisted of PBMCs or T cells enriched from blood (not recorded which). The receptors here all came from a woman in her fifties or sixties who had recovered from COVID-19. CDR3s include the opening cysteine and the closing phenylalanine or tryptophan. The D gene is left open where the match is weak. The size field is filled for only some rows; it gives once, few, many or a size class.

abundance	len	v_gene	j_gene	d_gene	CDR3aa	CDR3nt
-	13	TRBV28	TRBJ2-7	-	CASSSGFSYEQYF	TGTGCCAGCAGTTCGGGGTTTTCCTACGAGCAGTACTTC
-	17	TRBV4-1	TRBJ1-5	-	CASSQSVSQYSNQPQHF	TGCGCCAGCAGCCAAAGCGTCAGTCAATATAGCAATCAGCCCCAGCATTTT
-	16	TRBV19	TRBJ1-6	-	CASSIMSRGANSPLHF	TGTGCCAGTAGTATTATGTCGCGCGGGGCGAATTCACCCCTCCACTTT
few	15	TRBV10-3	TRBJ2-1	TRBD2	CATLAAGAIFNEQFF	TGTGCCACCCTGGCGGCGGGAGCGATTTTCAATGAGCAGTTCTTC
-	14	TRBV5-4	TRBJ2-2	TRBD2	CASSPGLADGELFF	TGTGCCAGCAGCCCGGGACTAGCGGACGGGGAGCTGTTTTTT
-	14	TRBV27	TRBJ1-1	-	CASSLGRLNTEAFF	TGTGCCAGCAGTTTAGGCAGGTTGAACACTGAAGCTTTCTTT
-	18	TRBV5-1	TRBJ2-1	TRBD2	CASSLGPHGTSGSNEQFF	TGCGCCAGCAGCTTGGGCCCCCACGGGACTAGCGGGAGCAATGAGCAGTTCTTC
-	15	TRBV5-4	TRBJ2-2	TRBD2	CASSLAGTNTGELFF	TGTGCCAGCAGCTTAGCGGGAACCAACACCGGGGAGCTGTTTTTT
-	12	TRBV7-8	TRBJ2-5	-	CASSRYQETQYF	TGTGCCAGCAGCCGGTACCAAGAGACCCAGTACTTC
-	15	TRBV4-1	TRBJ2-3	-	CASSQDSGPTDTQYF	TGCGCCAGCAGCCAAGATAGCGGCCCAACAGATACGCAGTATTTT
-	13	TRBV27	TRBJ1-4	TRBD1	CASSPGGRGKLFF	TGTGCCAGCAGCCCAGGGGGCAGGGGAAAACTGTTTTTT
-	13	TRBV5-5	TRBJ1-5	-	CASSLEQEQPQHF	TGTGCCAGCAGCTTGGAACAGGAGCAGCCCCAGCATTTT
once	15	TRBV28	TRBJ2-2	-	CASTPTRQNTGELFF	TGTGCCAGCACCCCGACCCGACAGAACACCGGGGAGCTGTTTTTT
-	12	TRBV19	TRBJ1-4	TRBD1	CATGQVGRKLFF	TGTGCCACCGGACAGGTCGGCCGAAAACTGTTTTTT
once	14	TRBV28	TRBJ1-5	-	CASMAGSRNQPQHF	TGTGCCAGCATGGCAGGGTCCCGCAATCAGCCCCAGCATTTT
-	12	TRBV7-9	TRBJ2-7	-	CASSPRGYEQYF	TGTGCCAGCAGCCCGCGGGGCTACGAGCAGTACTTC
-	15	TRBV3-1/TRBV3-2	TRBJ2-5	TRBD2	CASSRSSGTRETQYF	TGTGCCAGCAGCCGATCTAGCGGGACCCGAGAGACCCAGTACTTC
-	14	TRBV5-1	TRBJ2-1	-	CASRQTRPYNEQFF	TGCGCCAGCAGACAGACACGACCCTACAATGAGCAGTTCTTC
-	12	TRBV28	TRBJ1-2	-	CASRDNRGGYTF	TGTGCCAGCAGAGACAACCGGGGGGGCTACACCTTC
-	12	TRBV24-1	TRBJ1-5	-	CATSDSGQPQHF	TGTGCCACCAGTGATTCGGGTCAGCCCCAGCATTTT
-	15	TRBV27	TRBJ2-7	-	CASSLHRASSYEQYF	TGTGCCAGCAGTTTACACAGGGCGAGCTCCTACGAGCAGTACTTC
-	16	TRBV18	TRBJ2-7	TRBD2	CASSPHGLAVSPEQYF	TGTGCCAGCTCCCCTCACGGACTAGCGGTTTCTCCCGAGCAGTACTTC
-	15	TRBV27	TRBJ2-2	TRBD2	CASSPLAGVGGELFF	TGTGCCAGCAGTCCGTTAGCGGGAGTGGGCGGGGAGCTGTTTTTT
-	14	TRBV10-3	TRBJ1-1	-	CATRMGADNTEAFF	TGTGCCACGAGAATGGGGGCAGACAACACTGAAGCTTTCTTT
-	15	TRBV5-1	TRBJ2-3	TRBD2	CASSAGSGNTDTQYF	TGCGCCAGCAGCGCGGGGAGCGGGAACACAGATACGCAGTATTTT
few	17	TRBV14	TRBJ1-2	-	CASSQGTAGRANYGYTF	TGTGCCAGCAGCCAAGGGACAGCCGGGAGGGCTAACTATGGCTACACCTTC
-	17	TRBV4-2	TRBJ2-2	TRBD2	CASSQDSTSGSAGELFF	TGTGCCAGCAGCCAAGATTCCACTAGCGGGAGCGCCGGGGAGCTGTTTTTT
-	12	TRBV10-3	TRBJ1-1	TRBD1	CAIRDRDTEAFF	TGTGCCATCAGGGACAGGGACACTGAAGCTTTCTTT
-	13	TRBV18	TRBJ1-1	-	CASSTEGNTEAFF	TGTGCCAGCTCCACGGAGGGAAACACTGAAGCTTTCTTT
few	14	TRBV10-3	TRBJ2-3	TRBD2	CAIRLAETTDTQYF	TGTGCCATCAGACTAGCGGAGACCACAGATACGCAGTATTTT
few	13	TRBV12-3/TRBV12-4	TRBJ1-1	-	CASSGQMNTEAFF	TGTGCCAGCAGCGGACAGATGAACACTGAAGCTTTCTTT
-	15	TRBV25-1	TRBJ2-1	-	CASSSTGSSYNEQFF	TGTGCCAGCTCCTCTACAGGGAGCTCCTACAATGAGCAGTTCTTC
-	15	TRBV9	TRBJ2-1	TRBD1	CASSVRQGAENEQFF	TGTGCCAGCAGCGTCCGACAGGGGGCGGAAAATGAGCAGTTCTTC